Each of the 17 T cell receptor beta chains below was sequenced from the same sample in a study of tumor and adjacent non-tumor tissue in lung cancer (dated by TCRdb to the late 2010s). RNA was extracted from bulk unsorted tissue and checked for quality with a NanoDrop ND-1000 and an Agilent 2100. The library was prepared using multiplex PCR. Sequencing relied on an Illumina HiSeq 2500. TCRbeta libraries were constructed through three rounds of nested PCR with primers (Table S4) according to protocols modified from ARM-PCR. TCRdb trimmed the raw reads at Q25, called clones with MiXCR and kept productive beta chains. Rows are combined by CDR3 protein, so each entry shows the most common genes and DNA. This sample gives 65,000 to 95,000 distinct CDR3 sequences in total; around 65% of them show up just once. The top ten clonotypes cover around 12% of the sample. The specimen sequenced was lung tumor tissue. The receptors come from a woman in her seventies with non-small cell lung cancer.

This clonotype was found a few times. One base away lies a much larger clone, so this may be a sequencing read error. The chain carries TRBV28 and TRBJ2-3; D is possibly TRBD2 (6 bases). The CDR3 covers 14 residues. The germline V gene has CDR1 MDHEN and CDR2 SYDVKM. CDR3 in DNA: TGTGCCAGCGTGGAGGGCGCGGGCACAGATACGCACTATTTT. It is translated as CASVEGAGTDTHYF. The full variable domain, completed using reference TRBV28 and TRBJ2-3, is DVKVTQSSRYLVKRTGEKVFLECVQDMDHENMFWYRQDPGLGLRLIYFSYDVKMKEKGDIPEGYSVSREKKERFSLILESASTNQTSMYLCASVEGAGTDTHYFGPGTRLTVL.

The rearrangement uses TRBV5-1 and TRBJ2-1; possible D gene TRBD1, 5 bases. The CDR3 is made up of 15 amino acids. Trimming took 0 bases from V and 5 from J, leaving 12 bases between them. Germline V gene data show CDR1 as SGHRS and CDR2 as YFSETQ. The CDR3 reads CASSLVAGLNNEQFF. The CDR3 coding sequence is TGCGCCAGCAGCTTGGTCGCAGGGCTAAACAATGAGCAGTTCTTC.

Note on this clonotype: Compared with germline, one end of the junction differs, possibly owing to a read error. This rearrangement joins TRBV10-3 to TRBJ2-7; tentatively, D is TRBD2 (6 bases). Germline CDR1 ENHRY, CDR2 SYGVKD. This CDR3 contains 16 residues. The CDR3 nucleotides are TGCGCCATCAGTGGCGGGACTCTAGGGCTCTCCTACGAGAAGTACTTC. Protein product: CAISGGTLGLSYEKYF.

Remarks on this clonotype: The junction shows a germline mismatch at one end, possibly a read error. The chain combines TRBV6-5 with TRBJ2-7; 10 nucleotides line up with TRBD2. CDR3 length equals 14 residues. CDR1 and CDR2 from the germline V gene are MNHEY and SVGAGI. The CDR3 reads CVSSKTSGLYEQYF. Written as DNA, the CDR3 is TGTGTCAGCAGCAAGACTAGCGGGCTCTACGAGCAGTACTTC.

J is TRBJ1-5 and V is TRBV4-1; 7 bases fit TRBD1. CDR3 length: 15 amino acids. Germline V gene sequence: CDR1 MGHRA, CDR2 YSYEKL. V shed 6 bases and J 9 bases; nucleotides not matched to a gene: 14. Here the CDR3 reads CASSHDRVRGRPQHF. The DNA of the CDR3 is TGCGCCAGCAGTCATGACAGGGTTCGGGGTCGGCCCCAGCATTTT.

This chain joins TRBV7-8 and TRBJ1-5, with 12 bases matching TRBD1. The end of the DNA aligns better with TRBJ2-3, so the J call may be wrong. Germline V CDR1 and CDR2: SGHVS, FQNEAQ. This CDR3 spans 15 amino acids. CDR3 in DNA: TGTGCCAGCAGCTCAGGGGACAGGGGGCTTCGGCCCCAGTATTTT. The encoded protein is CASSSGDRGLRPQYF.

This clonotype occurred a few times. A much larger clone sits a single nucleotide away, making a read error possible. The chain recombines TRBV11-1 with TRBJ2-1, with D possibly TRBD1 on 6 matching bases. Per germline, CDR1 SGHAT and CDR2 FQDESV (reference sequence). The CDR3 contains 14 residues. Trimming took off 1 base at V and 9 bases at J, with 13 bases between the two ends. As DNA, the CDR3 is TGTGCCAGCAGCTTAGAACGGACAGACATTGAGCAGTTCTTC. Protein sequence: CASSLERTDIEQFF. The whole variable domain, filled in from reference TRBV11-1 and TRBJ2-1, reads EAEVAQSPRYKITEKSQAVAFWCDPISGHATLYWYRQILGQGPELLVQFQDESVVDDSQLPKDRFSAERLKGVDSTLKIQPAELGDSAMYLCASSLERTDIEQFFGPGTRLTVL.

J is TRBJ2-7 and V is TRBV19; TRBD1 matches at 8 bases. The germline V gene has CDR1 LNHDA and CDR2 SQIVND (reference sequence). The CDR3 length is 12 residues. Unmatched junction bases numbered 5, after V lost 10 bases and J lost 3 bases. As DNA, the CDR3 is TGTGCCACAGGACAGGGTGGCTACGAGCAGTACTTC. Protein: CATGQGGYEQYF.

The table lists this clonotype with a count of one. At one end, the junction sequence differs from germline, possibly due to a read error. The chain combines TRBV6-2 or TRBV6-3 with TRBJ2-1; 10 bases are a match to TRBD2. The CDR3 consists of 16 residues. CDR1 is MNHEY and CDR2 is SVGEGT in the germline V gene. CDR3 in amino acids: CASSSARTSGTNEQSF. The CDR3 coding sequence is TGTGCCAGCAGTTCCGCCCGTACTAGCGGGACGAATGAGCAGTCCTTC.

The CDR3 DNA reads as TGTGCCAGTAGCCGGAACTCTTCCCAAGGGTCCTACGAGCAGTACTTC. Protein sequence: CASSRNSSQGSYEQYF. The J gene is TRBJ2-7, the V gene TRBV5-4; D not resolved. This CDR3 region has 16 residues. Germline-derived CDR1 and CDR2 are SGHNT and YYREEE (reference sequence). Trimming took off 8 bases at V and 1 base at J, with 22 bases between the two ends.

This clonotype was seen many times. CDR3 DNA sequence: TGTGCCAGCGAGCTAACTAGCGGGGGAACCTACGAGCAGTACTTC. This translates into CASELTSGGTYEQYF. The chain uses TRBV11-2 and TRBJ2-7; 11 nucleotides match TRBD2. V dropped 8 bases and J dropped 2; count of bases not matched to a gene: 8. CDR3 size: 15 residues. The germline V gene has CDR1 SGHAT and CDR2 FQNNGV.

In regard to this clonotype: Because the CDR3 is missing its conserved closing phenylalanine or tryptophan, this is likely a read error. The V call is TRBV6-5, the J call TRBJ1-5; weak D call: TRBD1 (5 bases). The CDR3 has 13 amino acids. Germline loops: CDR1 MNHEY, CDR2 SVGAGI. The CDR3, as DNA: TGTGCCAGCGCAGGGTACAGCAATCAGTCCCAGCATTCT. It specifies CASAGYSNQSQHS.

About this clonotype itself: Likely a read error: the CDR3 ends without its conserved phenylalanine or tryptophan. The V gene is TRBV5-4, the J gene TRBJ2-3; 9 positions match TRBD2. The length of the CDR3 is 15 residues. Germline CDR1 SGHNT, CDR2 YYREEE (reference sequence). The CDR3 is CARSLKAGGSDTQYL. DNA of the CDR3: TGTGCCAGGAGCTTGAAAGCGGGAGGTTCAGATACGCAGTATTTG.

This clonotype was recorded many times. The chain links TRBV6-5 to TRBJ2-1; perhaps TRBD2 as D (6 bases). This CDR3 spans 13 amino acids. Germline CDR1 reads MNHEY; CDR2 reads SVGAGI. Trimming took 2 bases from V and 9 from J, leaving 11 bases between them. This chain's CDR3 is CASSYGGWGEQFF. The CDR3 bases are TGTGCCAGCAGTTACGGGGGGTGGGGTGAGCAGTTCTTC.

As for this clonotype: The CDR3 does not end in the conserved phenylalanine or tryptophan, so this is likely a read error. The chain links TRBV7-8 to TRBJ1-1; D is uncertain. CDR3 length: 13 amino acids. Germline values: CDR1 SGHVS, CDR2 FQNEAQ. The CDR3 DNA reads as TGTGGCAGCAGCCCCATAAGGAACACTGAAGCTTTCTTA. It specifies CGSSPIRNTEAFL.

The chain carries TRBV2 and TRBJ2-7; a weak D match, TRBD2 (6 bases). Germline assignment: CDR1 SNHLY and CDR2 FYNNEI. The CDR3 length is 13 residues. The germline V and J ends were trimmed by 9 bases and 7 bases, with 19 bases remaining between them. CDR3 region: CASEAPAGREQYF. The CDR3 coding sequence is TGTGCCAGTGAAGCACCGGCGGGAAGGGAGCAGTACTTC.

V is TRBV4-2 and J is TRBJ2-3; D may be TRBD2 (6 bases). From germline, CDR1 is LGHNA and CDR2 YNFKEQ. V was cut by 7 bases and J by 2 bases, with 13 bases left in between. The CDR3 is made up of 14 amino acids. The CDR3 spells CASTYSGITDTQYF. The CDR3 DNA follows: TGTGCCAGCACCTATAGCGGTATCACAGATACGCAGTATTTT.